The rows below give T cell receptor beta chains drawn from one sample of a study of technical replicates of blood from a few donors. Sequencing used immunoSEQ multiplex PCR; TCRdb keeps in-frame clones, though not all of them. Of tens of thousands of clones listed, 98% are singletons. Sequenced: T cells isolated from PBMCs. The receptors derive from a human donor in good health. CDR3s include the opening cysteine and the closing phenylalanine or tryptophan. A D gene is named only where the DNA matches it firmly.

TRBD1,TRBV5-1,TRBJ2-3,CASSLTGQGQLADTQYF,TGCGCCAGCAGCCTAACGGGACAGGGGCAGTTGGCAGATACGCAGTATTTT
-,TRBV7-8,TRBJ2-1,CASSLAGHSYNEQFF,TGTGCCAGCAGCTTAGCTGGACACTCCTACAATGAGCAGTTCTTC
-,TRBV10-3,TRBJ2-7,CAISDGLHYEQYF,TGTGCCATCAGTGACGGACTCCACTACGAGCAGTACTTC
TRBD2,TRBV5-1,TRBJ2-3,CASSAGDTDTQYF,TGCGCCAGCAGCGCGGGAGACACAGATACGCAGTATTTT
-,TRBV30,TRBJ1-5,CAWIEQNSNQPQHF,TGTGCCTGGATCGAACAAAATTCCAATCAGCCCCAGCATTTT
-,TRBV5-6,TRBJ1-3,CASSLGVNTIYF,TGTGCCAGCAGCTTGGGAGTAAACACCATATATTTT
-,TRBV27,TRBJ1-2,CASSLRRTAHLIQYGYTF,TGTGCCAGCAGTTTGCGTCGGACAGCCCATCTGATTCAATATGGCTACACCTTC
TRBD2,TRBV7-9,TRBJ2-1,CASSFGFLGLAEQFF,TGTGCCAGCAGCTTTGGATTTTTGGGACTAGCCGAACAGTTCTTC
-,TRBV5-1,TRBJ1-2,CASSLDSKTDRQNGYTF,TGCGCCAGCAGCTTGGATTCCAAGACAGACAGGCAAAATGGCTACACCTTC
TRBD2,TRBV5-8,TRBJ2-5,CASSLGLAPETQYF,TGTGCCAGCAGCCTGGGACTAGCGCCTGAGACCCAGTACTTC
-,TRBV30,TRBJ1-3,CAWSVLPGNTIYF,TGTGCCTGGAGTGTCCTCCCTGGAAACACCATATATTTT
-,TRBV2,TRBJ2-7,CASSEHQGNHEQYF,TGTGCCAGCAGTGAACATCAGGGAAACCACGAGCAGTACTTC
-,TRBV4-1,TRBJ2-1,CASSMGGFSYNEQFF,TGCGCCAGCAGCATGGGCGGGTTTTCCTACAATGAGCAGTTCTTC
TRBD2,TRBV5-1,TRBJ2-3,CASSWAGGGSDTQYF,TGCGCCAGCAGCTGGGCGGGAGGGGGCTCGGATACGCAGTATTTT
-,TRBV7-2,TRBJ2-3,CASSPTGRLTDTQYF,TGTGCCAGCAGCCCAACTGGGAGACTGACAGATACGCAGTATTTT